Presented here are 24 T cell receptor beta chains from one specimen sequenced in a study of T cells expressing NK-cell markers. TCRdb re-called the 5' RACE reads, yielding one record per CDR3 amino acid sequence without DNA. The sample has about 260,000 distinct CDR3 sequences, and its top ten clones hold 4% to 5%. The sequencing sample was made of blood T cells: a sorted CD56 or NKG2C T cell subset, CD4+ or CD8+ T cells, or bulk PBMC T cells (not recorded which). These receptors came from a woman aged 18 to 75 in good health.

The V gene is TRBV11-2, the J gene TRBJ2-7. Germline-derived CDR1 and CDR2 are SGHAT and FQNNGV. This CDR3 region has 13 residues. The CDR3 protein is CASSLDRAYEQYF.

The CDR3 region is CASSSPQGLSSYNSPLHF. This rearrangement joins TRBV11-2 to TRBJ1-6; TCRdb reports TRBD1, a call that lacks DNA to check it against. CDR1 and CDR2 from the germline V gene are SGHAT and FQNNGV. The length of the CDR3 is 18 residues. Drawing the rest from reference TRBV11-2 and TRBJ1-6, the complete variable domain is EAGVAQSPRYKIIEKRQSVAFWCNPISGHATLYWYQQILGQGPKLLIQFQNNGVVDDSQLPKDRFSAERLKGVDSTLKIQPAKLEDSAVYLCASSSPQGLSSYNSPLHFGNGTRLTVT.

The gene calls are TRBV29-1 and TRBJ1-4; TCRdb's D gene call, TRBD1, goes unchecked for lack of DNA. This CDR3 is built from 13 residues. Germline CDR1 reads SQVTM; CDR2 reads ANQGSEA. The CDR3 sequence is CSGKQGSNEKLFF.

This sequence joins TRBV5-1 and TRBJ2-1; TCRdb outputs TRBD2, but without DNA this stays unchecked. This CDR3 is built from 18 residues. Germline V gene data show CDR1 as SGHRS and CDR2 as YFSETQ. The CDR3 is CASSYYTLSGFSYNEQFF.

The V gene is TRBV11-2, the J gene TRBJ2-4; TCRdb names TRBD2, which stays unverified in the absence of DNA. Germline V CDR1 and CDR2: SGHAT, FQNNGV. This CDR3 is built from 17 residues. This chain's CDR3 is CASSLVGRGLAKNIQYF.

V is TRBV11-1 and J is TRBJ2-2; as DNA is missing, the TRBD1 call by TCRdb cannot be tested. The CDR3 length is 15 residues. Germline-derived CDR1 and CDR2 are SGHAT and FQDESV (reference sequence). The CDR3 loop reads CASSMDRADTGELFF.

The chain has TRBV28 and TRBJ2-7; the D call from TCRdb, TRBD1, cannot be confirmed without DNA. This CDR3 spans 11 amino acids. Germline V CDR1 and CDR2: MDHEN, SYDVKM. CDR3 amino acids: CASKGGHEQYF.

The rearrangement joins TRBV29-1 to TRBJ1-1; there is no DNA to check the TCRdb D call of TRBD1. Germline V lookup: CDR1 SQVTM, CDR2 ANQGSEA. The CDR3 loop spans 13 amino acids. The CDR3 region is CSGRGRWVTEAFF.

The genes are TRBV12-3 or TRBV12-4 and TRBJ2-1; TCRdb's D gene call, TRBD2, goes unchecked for lack of DNA. The CDR3 sequence is 15 residues long. CDR3 amino acids: CASSSPLAGPNEQFF.

CDR3 region: CASRSVRGEGLNTEAFF. This sequence joins TRBV12-3 or TRBV12-4 and TRBJ1-1; the D call from TCRdb, TRBD1, cannot be confirmed without DNA. The CDR3 has 17 residues.

V and J are TRBV3-1 and TRBJ1-1; TCRdb designates TRBD1, a call that cannot be tested without DNA. The CDR3 has 13 amino acids. Germline lookup yields CDR1 LGHDT and CDR2 YNNKEL (reference sequence). The CDR3 region is CASSQDSGAKAFF.

This chain connects TRBV12-3 or TRBV12-4 to TRBJ2-1. The CDR3 is made up of 13 amino acids. The CDR3 reads CASSYRTYNEQFF.

This chain connects TRBV5-1 to TRBJ2-3; TCRdb names TRBD1, which stays unverified in the absence of DNA. Per the germline V gene, CDR1 is SGHRS and CDR2 is YFSETQ. CDR3 length equals 16 residues. The chain's CDR3 is CASSPDRGLVTDTQYF.

The chain carries TRBV6-5 and TRBJ2-3; TCRdb calls TRBD2, which cannot be checked without DNA. Germline lookup yields CDR1 MNHEY and CDR2 SVGAGI. The length of the CDR3 is 15 residues. The CDR3: CASSYLGLAEDTQYF.

The J gene is TRBJ1-2, the V gene TRBV9. CDR1 and CDR2 from the germline V gene are SGDLS and YYNGEE. The CDR3 is 13 amino acids. The CDR3 loop is CASSVDGYYGYTF.

The gene calls are TRBV5-1 and TRBJ2-6; absent DNA, TCRdb's TRBD1 call cannot be checked. The length of the CDR3 is 15 residues. Germline assignment: CDR1 SGHRS and CDR2 YFSETQ. CDR3 sequence reads: CASSFGTTGANVLTF.

CDR3: CASSVHLRLNGSPLHF. The V call is TRBV2, the J call TRBJ1-6. This CDR3 comprises 16 residues. Germline V gene sequence: CDR1 SNHLY, CDR2 FYNNEI. Based on the CDR3 plus reference TRBV2 and TRBJ1-6, the full variable domain is EPEVTQTPSHQVTQMGQEVILRCVPISNHLYFYWYRQILGQKVEFLVSFYNNEISEKSEIFDDQFSVERPDGSNFTLKIRSTKLEDSAMYFCASSVHLRLNGSPLHFGNGTRLTVT.

The chain is built from TRBV29-1 and TRBJ2-7. Germline V gene data show CDR1 as SQVTM and CDR2 as ANQGSEA. The CDR3 length is 11 residues. The CDR3 reads CSVDNGNEQYF.

The J gene is TRBJ1-5, the V gene TRBV5-8; TCRdb calls TRBD1, which cannot be checked without DNA. Per germline, CDR1 SGHTS and CDR2 YDEGEE. The CDR3 loop spans 15 amino acids. The CDR3 sequence: CASSFKGQGSQPQHF. The full variable domain, in which reference TRBV5-8 and TRBJ1-5 provide the parts outside the CDR3, is EAGVTQSPTHLIKTRGQQATLRCSPISGHTSVYWYQQALGLGLQFLLWYDEGEERNRGNFPPRFSGRQFPNYSSELNVNALELEDSALYLCASSFKGQGSQPQHFGDGTRLSIL.

This chain connects TRBV7-3 to TRBJ2-1; absent DNA, TCRdb's TRBD2 call cannot be checked. Germline CDR1 is SGHTA and CDR2 is FQGTGA. The CDR3 spans 15 residues. The CDR3 region is CASSSPGTSYNEQFF.

The rearrangement joins TRBV5-1 to TRBJ1-2. Germline V gives CDR1 SGHRS, CDR2 YFSETQ. The length of the CDR3 is 12 residues. CDR3 sequence reads: CASSATTTGYTF.

V is TRBV24-1 and J is TRBJ2-1. Germline loops: CDR1 KGHDR, CDR2 SFDVKD. The CDR3 is 14 amino acids. This chain's CDR3 is CATSDTGLYNEQFF.

The J gene is TRBJ2-2, the V gene TRBV7-7; absent DNA, TCRdb's TRBD2 call cannot be checked. The germline V gene has CDR1 SSHAT and CDR2 FNYEAQ (reference sequence). This CDR3 has 15 residues. CDR3: CASSFGPTTPGELFF.

The chain employs TRBV5-1 and TRBJ1-2. CDR3 length equals 13 residues. Per the germline V gene, CDR1 is SGHRS and CDR2 is YFSETQ. The CDR3 protein is CASSLVGSVGYTF. Together with reference TRBV5-1 and TRBJ1-2, the CDR3 gives the full variable domain: KAGVTQTPRYLIKTRGQQVTLSCSPISGHRSVSWYQQTPGQGLQFLFEYFSETQRNKGNFPGRFSGRQFSNSRSEMNVSTLELGDSALYLCASSLVGSVGYTFGSGTRLTVV.